One sample yielded the 23 T cell receptor beta chains listed below, sequenced in a study of T cells in Graves' hyperthyroidism and ophthalmopathy. Researchers took RNA transcripts and amplified the TCR beta CDR3 regions from them. HTBI primers were the set used in a first-round RT-PCR of the TCR CDR3. TCRdb ran MiXCR on the multiplex PCR reads and lists one entry per CDR3 protein. The sample has hundreds of thousands of distinct CDR3 sequences, roughly a sixth seen once. Sequencing was performed on blood. The receptor source for this set is a woman aged 45 to 65 with Graves' hyperthyroidism that later progressed to Graves' ophthalmopathy.

This clonotype appeared many times. The chain combines TRBV20-1 with TRBJ1-1; D may be TRBD1 (5 bases). The length of the CDR3 is 14 residues. Trimming removed 3 bases at V and 6 bases at J, with 17 bases between. CDR1 is DFQATT, CDR2 SNEGSKA, per germline (reference sequence). The CDR3 protein is CSASDGGTVAEAFF. CDR3 DNA: TGCAGTGCTAGCGATGGGGGTACTGTAGCTGAAGCTTTCTTT.

This clonotype appeared a few times. One end of the junction does not line up with germline, which may come from a read error. The V call is TRBV29-1, the J call TRBJ1-5, with 10 bases lining up with TRBD1. Germline values: CDR1 SQVTM, CDR2 ANQGSEA. The CDR3 runs to 18 residues. Written as DNA, the CDR3 is TGCAGCGCTGAAAAATCGGGACAGGGGATCGGTGGCAATCAGCCCCAGCATTTT. Translation gives CSAEKSGQGIGGNQPQHF.

This clonotype showed up many times. This chain uses TRBV30 with TRBJ1-6; D is undetermined. V was shortened by 7 bases and J by 10 bases, with 11 bases between the two germline ends. Germline assignment: CDR1 GTSNPN and CDR2 SVGIG (reference sequence). The CDR3 is made up of 11 amino acids. CDR3 in DNA: TGTGCCTCCTCTTCATTCTCACCCCTCCACTTT. As protein: CASSSFSPLHF.

There are a few counts of this clonotype. The chain employs TRBV9 and TRBJ1-1; 9 bases are shared with TRBD1. Trimming removed 3 bases from V and 5 bases from J; junction bases left unmatched: 8. Germline assignment: CDR1 SGDLS and CDR2 YYNGEE. CDR3 length: 15 amino acids. Here the CDR3 reads CASSEGTGWMTEAFF. Written as DNA, the CDR3 is TGTGCCAGCAGCGAGGGGACAGGGTGGATGACTGAAGCTTTCTTT.

A few counts support this clonotype. The V and J genes are TRBV9 and TRBJ1-1, with 11 bases identical to TRBD1. CDR3 length: 13 amino acids. V lost 4 bases, J lost 11 bases, and 7 bases stayed unmatched. Per germline, CDR1 SGDLS and CDR2 YYNGEE. CDR3 DNA sequence: TGTGCCAGCAGCCTTGGACAGGGGGCGGATGCTTTCTTT. The encoded protein is CASSLGQGADAFF. The whole variable domain, remainder taken from reference TRBV9 and TRBJ1-1, is DSGVTQTPKHLITATGQRVTLRCSPRSGDLSVYWYQQSLDQGLQFLIQYYNGEERAKGNILERFSAQQFPDLHSELNLSSLELGDSALYFCASSLGQGADAFFGQGTRLTVV.

About this clonotype itself: This CDR3 fails to terminate in the conserved phenylalanine or tryptophan, so it likely reflects a read error. In nucleotides, the CDR3 is TGTGCCAGTAGTATGAGAGTGGGCGGGGGGGCCCCAGAGACCCAGTACTCC. Protein product: CASSMRVGGGAPETQYS. The gene calls are TRBV19 and TRBJ2-5; 9 bases fit TRBD2. CDR3 size: 17 residues. Germline CDR1 LNHDA, CDR2 SQIVND (reference sequence). The J segment lost 4 bases and the V segment lost 3 bases, leaving 12 bases of the junction unmatched.

The chain joins TRBV20-1 to TRBJ2-5, with D hard to call. The CDR3 is 15 residues long. Trimming stripped 0 bases from V and 2 bases from J, with 13 bases between. Germline V gives CDR1 DFQATT, CDR2 SNEGSKA (reference sequence). As DNA, the CDR3 is TGCAGTGCTAGAGATCAGGCAGCCAGGCAAGAGACCCAGTACTTC. This codes for CSARDQAARQETQYF.

This chain links TRBV15 with TRBJ1-5; TRBD1 agrees at 9 bases. The germline V gene has CDR1 LNHNV and CDR2 YYDKDF (reference sequence). Trimming took 8 bases from V and 6 from J; bases not matched to a gene: 8. CDR3 length: 14 amino acids. DNA for the CDR3: TGTGCCACCTTGCCGGGACAGGGTCGTCAGCCCCAGCATTTT. This codes for CATLPGQGRQPQHF.

This clonotype rates as medium-sized. The J gene is TRBJ2-4, the V gene TRBV11-2, with D possibly TRBD1 on 6 matching bases. Per germline, CDR1 SGHAT and CDR2 FQNNGV. Deletions cut 5 bases from V and 0 bases from J, with 8 bases between. The CDR3 consists of 14 residues. CDR3 nucleotide sequence: TGTGCCAGCAGCCAGGGGATAGCCAAAAACATTCAGTACTTC. Translation gives CASSQGIAKNIQYF.

This clonotype was seen at least ten times. CDR3 sequence reads: CASSRGQGPTDTQYF. The CDR3, as DNA: TGTGCCAGCTCCAGAGGACAGGGGCCCACAGATACGCAGTATTTT. The chain carries TRBV18 and TRBJ2-3, with 9 positions matching TRBD1. This CDR3 spans 15 amino acids. Germline loops: CDR1 KGHSH, CDR2 LQKENI. Trimming at V came to 6 bases and at J to 2 bases, leaving 6 bases not matched to a gene.

The rearrangement joins TRBV7-9 to TRBJ2-1; TRBD1 or TRBD2 may be the D gene (6 bases each). Looked up from germline, CDR1 is SEHNR and CDR2 is FQNEAQ (reference sequence). The V end lost 5 bases, the J end lost 7 bases, and 15 bases lay between the germline ends. The CDR3 covers 14 residues. Written as DNA, the CDR3 is TGTGCCAGCAGCCGGAACAGGGAGGAGAATGAGCAGTTCTTC. Translating it yields CASSRNREENEQFF.

This clonotype came up many times. The V gene is TRBV20-1, the J gene TRBJ2-3, with D perhaps TRBD2 (7 bases). Germline V lookup: CDR1 DFQATT, CDR2 SNEGSKA (reference sequence). This CDR3 has 13 amino acids. V was trimmed by 3 bases and J by 2 bases, leaving 9 bases between them. The CDR3 coding sequence is TGCAGTGCTAGCGGGGGGCCCACAGATACGCAGTATTTT. As protein: CSASGGPTDTQYF.

This clonotype has at least ten counts. DNA of the CDR3: TGTGCCAGCAGCCCCCGGACAGCCAGGTACTATGGCTACACCTTC. It is translated as CASSPRTARYYGYTF. The chain links TRBV13 to TRBJ1-2, with D maybe TRBD1 (6 bases). From germline, CDR1 is PRHDT and CDR2 FYEKMQ (reference sequence). There are 15 residues in the CDR3. V was trimmed by 5 bases and J by 3 bases, leaving 16 bases between them.

This clonotype came up a few times. The V call is TRBV20-1, the J call TRBJ1-3, with D perhaps TRBD1 (6 bases). Germline lookup yields CDR1 DFQATT and CDR2 SNEGSKA (reference sequence). Trimming shortened V by 3 bases and J by 4 bases, and 13 bases separated the two germline ends. The CDR3 spans 14 residues. CDR3 loop: CSASLGGAGNTIYF. The CDR3 DNA reads TGCAGTGCTAGCCTCGGGGGGGCCGGAAACACCATATATTTT.

This clonotype was recorded at least ten times. The chain carries TRBV2 and TRBJ2-6; D is unresolved. The CDR3 has 18 amino acids. The germline gives CDR1 SNHLY, CDR2 FYNNEI. V was pared by 6 bases and J by 0 bases, with 18 bases between. This CDR3 reads CASSAQVIGPSGANVLTF. CDR3 nucleotides: TGTGCCAGCAGCGCCCAGGTTATCGGGCCCTCTGGGGCCAACGTCCTGACTTTC.

Regarding this clonotype: An end of the junction differs from the germline gene, which may be a read error. The V and J genes are TRBV7-6 and TRBJ2-2; 9 bases match TRBD2. Germline V gene data show CDR1 as SGHVS and CDR2 as FNYEAQ. The CDR3 is 20 residues long. The CDR3: CASSLAIAASGAIITGELSF. The CDR3 DNA reads TGTGCCAGCAGCTTAGCGATTGCAGCTAGCGGGGCGATAATTACCGGGGAGCTGTCTTTT.

The gene calls are TRBV6-1 and TRBJ1-1; 7 bases line up with TRBD1. The CDR3 is made up of 15 amino acids. Germline CDR1 and CDR2: MNHNS and SASEGT. V lost 6 bases, J lost 12 bases, and 19 bases stayed unmatched. The DNA for the CDR3 is TGTGCCAGCAGAGCGACAGGGCGCAGACCGGGGGAAACTTTCTTT. Translating gives CASRATGRRPGETFF.

The rearrangement uses TRBV19 and TRBJ2-3; D uncertain. This CDR3 region has 13 residues. Germline CDR1 LNHDA, CDR2 SQIVND (reference sequence). V lost 0 bases and J lost 2, with 3 bases in between. The CDR3 coding sequence is TGTGCCAGTAGTATAGACTTCACAGATACGCAGTATTTT. It specifies CASSIDFTDTQYF.

The rearrangement links TRBV12-5 to TRBJ2-2; 9 bases align to TRBD2. Losses at the gene ends were 0 bases for V and 4 bases for J; bases not matched to a gene: 3. The CDR3 is 16 residues long. Looked up from germline, CDR1 is LGHNT and CDR2 is FRNRAP. CDR3 loop: CASGLVTSGTTGELFF. CDR3 DNA sequence: TGTGCTAGTGGTTTGGTGACTAGCGGAACCACCGGGGAGCTGTTTTTT.

V usage is TRBV9 and J usage is TRBJ1-4; no definite D call. V dropped 3 bases and J dropped 4 bases, with 13 bases sitting between them. The length of the CDR3 is 15 residues. Germline values: CDR1 SGDLS, CDR2 YYNGEE. CDR3 DNA: TGTGCCAGCAGCGAAGGTCGGGGAATTAATGAAAAACTGTTTTTT. Translation: CASSEGRGINEKLFF.

This clonotype was observed at least ten times. The chain couples TRBV6-1 to TRBJ2-1; 8 bases map to TRBD1. V shed 6 bases, J shed 4 bases, and the junction held 5 bases outside the gene matches. CDR3 length: 14 amino acids. Germline V gene lookup returns CDR1 MNHNS and CDR2 SASEGT. CDR3 in amino acids: CASSRDRSYNEQFF. In DNA form, the CDR3 reads TGTGCCAGCAGCCGGGACAGGAGTTACAATGAGCAGTTCTTC.

This clonotype was counted between two and nine times. The chain uses TRBV18 and TRBJ1-2, with 7 bases lining up with TRBD1. J gave up 2 bases and V 2 bases, and 8 bases lay outside the gene matches. The CDR3 runs to 16 residues. Germline lookup yields CDR1 KGHSH and CDR2 LQKENI. The CDR3 nucleotides read TGTGCCAGCTCACCAGGACAGGCCCCCATCAACTATGGCTACACCTTC. It encodes CASSPGQAPINYGYTF. The entire variable domain, with the rest obtained from reference TRBV18 and TRBJ1-2, is as follows: NAGVMQNPRHLVRRRGQEARLRCSPMKGHSHVYWYRQLPEEGLKFMVYLQKENIIDESGMPKERFSAEFPKEGPSILRIQQVVRGDSAAYFCASSPGQAPINYGYTFGSGTRLTVV.

This clonotype occurred many times. This sequence joins TRBV11-2 and TRBJ2-5; no definite D call. Germline-derived CDR1 and CDR2 are SGHAT and FQNNGV. This CDR3 is 15 amino acids long. V shed 1 base and J shed 0 bases, with 9 bases lying between them. The DNA for the CDR3 is TGTGCCAGCAGCTTAGTCTACGGATACCAAGAGACCCAGTACTTC. Amino acids: CASSLVYGYQETQYF.